This T cell receptor beta chain was profiled in a study of regulatory T cells in long-lasting Graves disease. Study-level findings and limits: Examination was confined to peripheral blood, excluding thyroid tissue. With a small sample size, accuracy may have been reduced.

The TCR beta library used iRepertoire HTBI primers with Arm-PCR amplification of CDR3. TCRdb re-called the multiplex PCR reads with MiXCR, one entry per CDR3 protein. There are roughly 380,000 distinct CDR3 sequences in the sample; roughly a sixth occur only once, and 22% lies in the top ten. This clonotype has ten or more counts. Its specificity is not known. Stated time point: newly diagnosed GD, antithyroid drugs for less than 3 months. PBMC RNA was the source of the TCR library. Per the germline V gene, CDR1 is SGHTA and CDR2 is FQGNSA. The CDR3 sequence is 15 residues long. The V and J ends lost 5 bases and 2 bases respectively, with 14 bases between them.

The TCR comes from a female donor with Graves disease. V gene TRBV7-2 combines with J gene TRBJ2-3, with D possibly matching TRBD2 (5 bases). The sequences come from peripheral blood mononuclear cells (PBMCs), collected at new diagnosis, from a patient treated with antithyroid drugs. The DNA of the CDR3 is TGTGCCAGCAGCGACGGGGTGTATCACACAGATACGCAGTATTTT. The encoded protein is CASSDGVYHTDTQYF.